Following are 2 T cell receptor beta chains from one sample sequenced in a study of T-cell memory formation after mild COVID-19 (dated by TCRdb to the early 2020s). Library preparation employed 5' RACE. TCRdb lists the instrument as Illumina NovaSeq 6000. The public reads were quality trimmed at Q25 with fastp and then assembled into clones with MiXCR by TCRdb, keeping productive beta chains. Entries that share a CDR3 protein sequence are merged under the most common genes and DNA. The sample table lists about 84,000 distinct CDR3 sequences, approximately 15% of them with a count of one. About 31% of the sample belongs to the ten largest clones. The material sequenced was PBMCs or a T cell subset sorted from them (not recorded which). The origin of the receptors is an adult woman who had mild COVID-19 (a few samples of this study predate the infection). The sample titles of this study are shuffled in the database, so cell type and time point are left out; the donor was told from shared clones.

This clonotype has a handful of counts. The V call is TRBV6-2 or TRBV6-3, the J call TRBJ1-1, with D perhaps TRBD1 (5 bases). Germline V gene lookup returns CDR1 MNHEY and CDR2 SVGEGT. CDR3 length: 14 amino acids. Trimming left V 8 bases short and J 4 bases short, with 17 bases between. The CDR3 spells CASGRRGASTEAFF. The CDR3 nucleotides read TGTGCCAGCGGGCGGCGTGGGGCGAGCACTGAAGCTTTCTTT.

The chain uses TRBV6-6 and TRBJ1-6; 8 bases map to TRBD1. The CDR3 is 15 residues long. Trimming removed 0 bases from V and 9 bases from J; junction bases left unmatched: 4. Germline-derived CDR1 and CDR2 are MNHNY and SVGAGI (reference sequence). The CDR3 protein is CASSYSEDRASPLHF. CDR3 bases: TGTGCCAGCAGTTACTCGGAGGACAGGGCTTCACCCCTCCACTTT.